The 17 T cell receptor beta chains below were found in one sample sequenced in a study of T cells after yellow fever vaccination. TCRdb reprocessed the 5' RACE reads via MiXCR and lists one record per CDR3 protein. The table records about 220,000 distinct CDR3 sequences, 3.2% of them present only once. The material sequenced was CD4+ T cells sorted from PBMCs, taken 10 days after the yellow fever booster vaccination. The receptors were gathered from a man aged 18 to 30 who received the YFV17D yellow fever vaccine.

This chain uses TRBV18 with TRBJ1-2; 7 nucleotides line up with TRBD1. V shed 1 base, J shed 8 bases, and the junction held 4 bases outside the gene matches. Germline V CDR1 and CDR2: KGHSH, LQKENI. The CDR3 sequence is 13 residues long. CDR3 sequence: CASSPLRGEGYTF. Written as DNA, the CDR3 is TGTGCCAGCTCACCACTCAGGGGGGAAGGCTACACCTTC.

The chain has TRBV6-2 or TRBV6-3 and TRBJ2-7; D might be TRBD2 (6 bases). CDR1 is MNHEY, CDR2 SVGEGT, per germline. The CDR3 runs to 14 residues. The V gene lost 6 bases and the J gene lost 11 bases, with 23 bases spanning the gap. This CDR3 is CASSPRGLDREKYF. CDR3 nucleotide sequence: TGTGCCAGCAGCCCCCGTGGATTGGATCGGGAGAAGTACTTC.

This clonotype was seen ten or more times. The CDR3 nucleotides are TGCAGTGCTAGATCCCCGGGACTTCGGGAGACCCAGTACTTC. Translated, it gives CSARSPGLRETQYF. The chain is built from TRBV20-1 and TRBJ2-5; D may be TRBD2 (6 bases). Germline-derived CDR1 and CDR2 are DFQATT and SNEGSKA (reference sequence). V was pared by 2 bases and J by 5 bases, with 15 bases between. The CDR3 loop spans 14 amino acids.

This clonotype has at least ten counts. The V and J genes are TRBV6-2 or TRBV6-3 and TRBJ2-3; 11 nucleotides align to TRBD2. The germline V gene has CDR1 MNHEY and CDR2 SVGEGT. The CDR3 extends over 16 amino acids. Germline trimming cut 7 bases from V and 4 bases from J; bases unmatched to any gene: 10. CDR3 protein: CASKVRLAGGADTQYF. The CDR3 DNA follows: TGTGCCAGCAAGGTTCGGCTAGCGGGGGGCGCAGATACGCAGTATTTT.

This clonotype was picked up a small number of times. This sequence joins TRBV10-3 and TRBJ2-3; TRBD2 agrees at 10 bases. The CDR3 has 13 amino acids. V shed 10 bases, J shed 4 bases, and the junction held 5 bases outside the gene matches. The germline CDR1 and CDR2 sequences are ENHRY and SYGVKD. Here the CDR3 reads CATTSGEADTQYF. The DNA for the CDR3 is TGTGCCACTACTAGCGGGGAGGCAGATACGCAGTATTTT.

This clonotype has a count of ten or more. This sequence joins TRBV12-3 or TRBV12-4 and TRBJ2-1; D remains unclear. The CDR3 extends over 16 amino acids. Trimming removed 6 bases from V and 0 bases from J, with 15 bases in between. In nucleotides, the CDR3 is TGTGCCAGCAGCACCCAGGTCGGGCGCTCCTACAATGAGCAGTTCTTC. Translated, it gives CASSTQVGRSYNEQFF.

This clonotype has at least ten counts. V is TRBV6-2 or TRBV6-3 and J is TRBJ2-3, with 7 bases lining up with TRBD2. The germline V gene encodes CDR1 MNHEY and CDR2 SVGEGT. J gave up 3 bases and V 0 bases, and 3 bases lay outside the gene matches. This CDR3 has 15 amino acids. The CDR3 region has the DNA TGTGCCAGCAGTTACTCGAGCGGGGTTACAGATACGCAGTATTTT. It codes for CASSYSSGVTDTQYF.

This clonotype was detected only a few times. The genes are TRBV5-1 and TRBJ2-7, with D perhaps matching TRBD1 (5 bases). The CDR3 loop spans 14 amino acids. Trimming removed 7 bases from V and 0 bases from J, with 14 bases in between. Germline assignment: CDR1 SGHRS and CDR2 YFSETQ. The CDR3 sequence: CASRLGQASYEQYV. In DNA form, the CDR3 reads TGCGCCAGCCGACTCGGACAAGCCTCCTACGAGCAGTACGTC.

In this sample, this clonotype turned up a few times. J is TRBJ2-7 and V is TRBV5-4; TRBD1 matches at 8 bases. The germline gives CDR1 SGHNT, CDR2 YYREEE (reference sequence). Germline trimming cut 1 base from V and 3 bases from J; bases unmatched to any gene: 6. This CDR3 contains 15 residues. CDR3 coding DNA: TGTGCCAGCAGCTTGTCCCAGGGGGCGGACTACGAGCAGTACTTC. It is translated as CASSLSQGADYEQYF.

This clonotype was counted between two and nine times. This chain uses TRBV6-6 with TRBJ2-7; 10 positions agree with TRBD1. Per the germline V gene, CDR1 is MNHNY and CDR2 is SVGAGI (reference sequence). The trim removed 6 bases at V and 4 bases at J, leaving 9 bases unmatched. The CDR3 length is 15 residues. The CDR3 loop is CASSFLPGQGYEQYV. As DNA, the CDR3 is TGTGCCAGCAGCTTTCTCCCGGGACAGGGGTACGAGCAGTACGTC.

V is TRBV5-5 and J is TRBJ1-6; the match to TRBD1 covers 7 bases. The CDR3 length is 16 residues. Per germline, CDR1 SGHKS and CDR2 YYEKEE (reference sequence). With V trimmed by 4 bases and J by 6 bases, 10 bases remained unmatched. Here the CDR3 DNA reads TGTGCCAGCAGCCGAGGGATGGACAGGATTAATTCACCCCTCCACTTT. This gives the protein CASSRGMDRINSPLHF.

V gene TRBV7-2 combines with J gene TRBJ2-1; 8 nucleotides match TRBD1. The germline V gene has CDR1 SGHTA and CDR2 FQGNSA. Trimming took 5 bases from V and 3 from J; bases not matched to a gene: 3. The CDR3 runs 14 residues. CDR3 amino acids: CASSSDRGYNEQFF. Written as DNA, the CDR3 is TGTGCCAGCAGCAGTGACAGGGGCTACAATGAGCAGTTCTTC.

This rearrangement joins TRBV25-1 to TRBJ2-7, with 8 bases identical to TRBD1. V gave up 4 bases and J gave up 2 bases; unmatched junction bases: 10. In germline, CDR1 is MGHDK, CDR2 SYGVNS. The CDR3 consists of 16 residues. For the CDR3, the DNA is TGTGCCAGCAGTGCCTTGACAGGGGAGGAAGCCTACGAGCAGTACTTC. Its protein is CASSALTGEEAYEQYF.

V is TRBV7-2 and J is TRBJ2-3; D not resolved. V was pared by 0 bases and J by 2 bases, with 6 bases between. Germline V gene lookup returns CDR1 SGHTA and CDR2 FQGNSA. The CDR3 is made up of 14 amino acids. DNA for the CDR3: TGTGCCAGCAGCTTAGCGTCAGCCACAGATACGCAGTATTTT. It yields the protein CASSLASATDTQYF.

The J gene is TRBJ2-1, the V gene TRBV9; 10 bases are shared with TRBD2. The CDR3 has 16 amino acids. CDR1 and CDR2 from the germline V gene are SGDLS and YYNGEE. V lost 3 bases, J lost 2 bases, and 5 bases stayed unmatched. The CDR3 is CASSGGTSGTYNEQFF. As DNA, the CDR3 is TGTGCCAGCAGCGGGGGAACTAGCGGGACCTACAATGAGCAGTTCTTC.

This clonotype showed up just a few times. This chain connects TRBV18 to TRBJ2-2, with D hard to call. This CDR3 spans 14 amino acids. Germline loops: CDR1 KGHSH, CDR2 LQKENI. Deletions cut 2 bases from V and 4 bases from J, with 8 bases between. In nucleotides, the CDR3 is TGTGCCAGCTCACCAGGGTTTTCCACCGGGGAGCTGTTTTTT. It encodes CASSPGFSTGELFF.

This clonotype was picked up many times. The V and J genes are TRBV5-1 and TRBJ2-7; D remains unclear. Looked up from germline, CDR1 is SGHRS and CDR2 is YFSETQ. This CDR3 has 13 amino acids. Trimming removed 0 bases from V and 2 bases from J, with 6 bases in between. The CDR3 reads CASSLDGTYEQYV. Here the CDR3 DNA reads TGCGCCAGCAGCTTGGACGGAACCTACGAGCAGTACGTC.